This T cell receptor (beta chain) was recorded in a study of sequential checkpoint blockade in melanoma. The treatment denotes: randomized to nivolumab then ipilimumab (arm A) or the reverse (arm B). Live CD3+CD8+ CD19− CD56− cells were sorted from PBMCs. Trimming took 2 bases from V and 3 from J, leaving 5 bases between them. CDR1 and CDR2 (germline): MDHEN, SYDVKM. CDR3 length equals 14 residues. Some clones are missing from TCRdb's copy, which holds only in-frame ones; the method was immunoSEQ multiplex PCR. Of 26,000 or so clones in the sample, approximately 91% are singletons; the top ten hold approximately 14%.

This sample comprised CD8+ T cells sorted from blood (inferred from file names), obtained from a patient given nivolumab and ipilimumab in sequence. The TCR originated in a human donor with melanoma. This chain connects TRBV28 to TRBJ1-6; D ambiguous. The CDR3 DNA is TGTGCCAGCAGTTTAGGGCTCTATAATTCACCCCTCCACTTT. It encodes CASSLGLYNSPLHF. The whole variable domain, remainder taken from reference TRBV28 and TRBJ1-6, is DVKVTQSSRYLVKRTGEKVFLECVQDMDHENMFWYRQDPGLGLRLIYFSYDVKMKEKGDIPEGYSVSREKKERFSLILESASTNQTSMYLCASSLGLYNSPLHFGNGTRLTVT.